A single T cell receptor beta chain is shown here with its context. The data were obtained in a study of blood T cell repertoires in COVID-19. Whole-study context: Samples came from the United States, Italy and Spain, spanning acute and convalescent COVID-19. PBMCs, B-cell-depleted T cells, or T cells provided the cDNA or gDNA that made up the material.

Authors' methods: Researchers report that nucleated cell counts were estimated from reference gene primer amplification. Method: immunoSEQ multiplex PCR; TCRdb's copy keeps in-frame clones and lacks some. That table gives V, J and clone size, and the DNA gave D and trimming. The sample includes around 170,000 clones, around 88% seen only once; the top ten take 3.5% to 5%. CDR1 is KGHSH, CDR2 LQKENI, per germline. V was pared by 0 bases and J by 1 base, with 9 bases between. The CDR3 has 16 amino acids. The chain couples TRBV18 to TRBJ1-4, with D possibly matching TRBD1 (6 bases). Sequencing input: peripheral blood. The sequence was collected from a woman aged 25-40 years with acute or convalescent COVID-19. The chain's CDR3 is CASSPPTGITNEKLFF. CDR3 in DNA: TGTGCCAGCTCACCACCTACAGGGATAACTAATGAAAAACTGTTTTTT.